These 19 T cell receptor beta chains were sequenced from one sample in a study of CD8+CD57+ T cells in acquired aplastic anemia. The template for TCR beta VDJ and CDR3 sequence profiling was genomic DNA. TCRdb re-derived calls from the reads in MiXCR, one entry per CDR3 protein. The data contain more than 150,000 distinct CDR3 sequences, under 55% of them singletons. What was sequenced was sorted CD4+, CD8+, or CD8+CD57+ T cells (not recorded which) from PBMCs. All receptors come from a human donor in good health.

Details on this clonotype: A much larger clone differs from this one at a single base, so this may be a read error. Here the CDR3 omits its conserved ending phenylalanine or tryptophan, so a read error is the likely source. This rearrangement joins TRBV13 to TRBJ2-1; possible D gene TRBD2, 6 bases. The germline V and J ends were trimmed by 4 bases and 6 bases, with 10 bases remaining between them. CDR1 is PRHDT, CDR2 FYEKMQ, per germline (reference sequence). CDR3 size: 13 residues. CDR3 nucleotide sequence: TGTGCCAGCAGCTCGACTAGTTTCAATGAGCAGTTCTCC. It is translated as CASSSTSFNEQFS.

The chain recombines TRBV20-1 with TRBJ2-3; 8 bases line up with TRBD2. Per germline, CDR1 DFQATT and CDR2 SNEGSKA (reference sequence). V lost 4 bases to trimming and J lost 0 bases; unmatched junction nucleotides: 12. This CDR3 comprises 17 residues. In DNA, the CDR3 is TGCAGTGCTAAGGGTAGCGGGGTGGGTGGTAGCACAGATACGCAGTATTTT. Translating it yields CSAKGSGVGGSTDTQYF.

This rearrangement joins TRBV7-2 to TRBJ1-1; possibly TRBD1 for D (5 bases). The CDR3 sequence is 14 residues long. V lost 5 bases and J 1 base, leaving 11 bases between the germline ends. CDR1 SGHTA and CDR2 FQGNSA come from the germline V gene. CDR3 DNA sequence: TGTGCCAGCAGCCGCAGGGTAGGGAACACTGAAGCTTTCTTT. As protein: CASSRRVGNTEAFF.

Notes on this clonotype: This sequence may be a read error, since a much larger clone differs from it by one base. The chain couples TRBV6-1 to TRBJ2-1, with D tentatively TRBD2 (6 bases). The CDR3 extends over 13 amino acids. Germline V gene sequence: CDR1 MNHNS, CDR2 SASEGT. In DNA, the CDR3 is TGTGCCAGCATGACGGGAGATGTAGGGGAGCGGTTCTTC. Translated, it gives CASMTGDVGERFF.

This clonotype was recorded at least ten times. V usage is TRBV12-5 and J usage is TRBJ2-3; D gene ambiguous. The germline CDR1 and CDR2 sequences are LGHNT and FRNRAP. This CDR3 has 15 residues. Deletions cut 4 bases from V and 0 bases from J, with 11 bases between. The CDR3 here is CASGSWEASTDTQYF. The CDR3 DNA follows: TGTGCTAGTGGTTCCTGGGAAGCTAGCACAGATACGCAGTATTTT.

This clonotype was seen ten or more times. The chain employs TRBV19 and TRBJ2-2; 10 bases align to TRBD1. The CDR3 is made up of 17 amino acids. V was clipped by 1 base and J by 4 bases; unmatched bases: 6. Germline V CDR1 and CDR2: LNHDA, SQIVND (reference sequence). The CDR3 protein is CASSIAGTGVRTGELFF. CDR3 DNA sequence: TGTGCCAGTAGTATAGCCGGGACAGGGGTACGCACCGGGGAGCTGTTTTTT. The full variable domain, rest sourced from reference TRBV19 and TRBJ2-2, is DGGITQSPKYLFRKEGQNVTLSCEQNLNHDAMYWYRQDPGQGLRLIYYSQIVNDFQKGDIAEGYSVSREKKESFPLTVTSAQKNPTAFYLCASSIAGTGVRTGELFFGEGSRLTVL.

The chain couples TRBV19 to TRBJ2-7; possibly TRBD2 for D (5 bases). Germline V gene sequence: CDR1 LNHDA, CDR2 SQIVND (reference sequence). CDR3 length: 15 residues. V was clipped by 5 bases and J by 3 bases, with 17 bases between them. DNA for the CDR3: TGTGCCAGTAGTTGCGGCTGGGAGATCCACTACGAGCAGTACTTC. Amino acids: CASSCGWEIHYEQYF.

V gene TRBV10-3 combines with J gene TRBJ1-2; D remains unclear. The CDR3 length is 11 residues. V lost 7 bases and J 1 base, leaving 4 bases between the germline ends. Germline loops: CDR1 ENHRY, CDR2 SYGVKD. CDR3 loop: CAINNNYGYTF. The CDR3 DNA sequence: TGTGCCATCAATAATAACTATGGCTACACCTTC.

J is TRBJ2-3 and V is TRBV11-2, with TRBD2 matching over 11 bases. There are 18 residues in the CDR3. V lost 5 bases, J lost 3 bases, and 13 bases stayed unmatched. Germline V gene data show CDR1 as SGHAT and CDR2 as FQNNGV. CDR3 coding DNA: TGTGCCAGCAGCCCTCAACTAACTAGCGGGAGAATGACAGATACGCAGTATTTT. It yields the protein CASSPQLTSGRMTDTQYF.

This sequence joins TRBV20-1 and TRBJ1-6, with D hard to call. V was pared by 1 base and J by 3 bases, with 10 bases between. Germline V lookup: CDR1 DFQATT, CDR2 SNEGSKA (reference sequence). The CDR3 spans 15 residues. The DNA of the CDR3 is TGCAGTGCTAGAGGAGGTTTCCTCTATAATTCACCCCTCCACTTT. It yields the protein CSARGGFLYNSPLHF.

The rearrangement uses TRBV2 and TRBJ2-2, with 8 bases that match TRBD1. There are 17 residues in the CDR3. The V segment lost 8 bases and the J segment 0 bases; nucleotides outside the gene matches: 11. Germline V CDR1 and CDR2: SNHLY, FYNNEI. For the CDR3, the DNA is TGTGCCAGCTTACCCCCCAGACAGGGGACGAACACCGGGGAGCTGTTTTTT. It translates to CASLPPRQGTNTGELFF.

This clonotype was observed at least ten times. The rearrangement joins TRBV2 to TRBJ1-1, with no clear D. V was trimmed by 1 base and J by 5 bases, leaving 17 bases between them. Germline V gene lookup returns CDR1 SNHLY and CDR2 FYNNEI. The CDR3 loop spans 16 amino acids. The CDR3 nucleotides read TGTGCCAGCAGTGAAGTGGACTTCCGAGCGGGGACTGAAGCTTTCTTT. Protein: CASSEVDFRAGTEAFF.

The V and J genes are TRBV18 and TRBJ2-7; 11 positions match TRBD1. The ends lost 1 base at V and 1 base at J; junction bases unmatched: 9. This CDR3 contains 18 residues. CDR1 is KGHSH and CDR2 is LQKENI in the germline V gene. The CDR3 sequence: CASSPRTDGTGGSYEQYF. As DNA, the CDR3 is TGTGCCAGCTCACCACGGACTGACGGGACAGGGGGTTCCTACGAGCAGTACTTC.

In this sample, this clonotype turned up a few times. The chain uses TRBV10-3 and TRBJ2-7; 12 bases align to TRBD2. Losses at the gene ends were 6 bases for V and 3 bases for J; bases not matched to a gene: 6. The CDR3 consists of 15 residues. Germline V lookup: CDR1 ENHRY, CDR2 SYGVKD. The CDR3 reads CAISWTSGVHYEQYF. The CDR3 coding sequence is TGTGCCATCAGCTGGACTAGCGGGGTTCACTACGAGCAGTACTTC.

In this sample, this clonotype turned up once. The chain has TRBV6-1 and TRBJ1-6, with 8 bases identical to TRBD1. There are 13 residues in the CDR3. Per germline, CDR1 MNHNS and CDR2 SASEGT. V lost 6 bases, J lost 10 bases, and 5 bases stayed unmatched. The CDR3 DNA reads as TGTGCCAGCAGGGACAGGGAACCCTCACCCCTCCACTTT. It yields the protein CASRDREPSPLHF.

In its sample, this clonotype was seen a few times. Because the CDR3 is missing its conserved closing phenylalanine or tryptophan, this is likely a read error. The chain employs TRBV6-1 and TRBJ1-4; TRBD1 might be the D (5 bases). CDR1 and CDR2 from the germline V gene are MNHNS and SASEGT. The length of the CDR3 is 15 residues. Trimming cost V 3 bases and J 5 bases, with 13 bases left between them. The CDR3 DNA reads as TGTGCCAGCAGTGAGGTACAGGCGGCGAATGAAAAACTGTTTGTT. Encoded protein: CASSEVQAANEKLFV.

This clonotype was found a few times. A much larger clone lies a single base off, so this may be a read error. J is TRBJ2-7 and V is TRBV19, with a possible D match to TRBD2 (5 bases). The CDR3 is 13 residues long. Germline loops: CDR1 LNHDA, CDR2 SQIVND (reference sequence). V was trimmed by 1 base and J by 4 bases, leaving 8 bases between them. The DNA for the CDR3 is TGTGCCAGTAGTATAGCGCCGGGATACGAGCAGTACTTC. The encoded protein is CASSIAPGYEQYF.

The CDR3 reads CASSLASSGEQYF. In nucleotides, the CDR3 is TGTGCCAGCAGCTTAGCATCTAGCGGCGAGCAGTACTTC. The V call is TRBV7-2, the J call TRBJ2-7; 7 bases agree with TRBD2. Per germline, CDR1 SGHTA and CDR2 FQGNSA. V shed 0 bases, J shed 6 bases, and the junction held 2 bases outside the gene matches. There are 13 residues in the CDR3. The full variable domain, with the rest looked up from reference TRBV7-2 and TRBJ2-7, is GAGVSQSPSNKVTEKGKDVELRCDPISGHTALYWYRQSLGQGLEFLIYFQGNSAPDKSGLPSDRFSAERTGGSVSTLTIQRTQQEDSAVYLCASSLASSGEQYFGPGTRLTVT.

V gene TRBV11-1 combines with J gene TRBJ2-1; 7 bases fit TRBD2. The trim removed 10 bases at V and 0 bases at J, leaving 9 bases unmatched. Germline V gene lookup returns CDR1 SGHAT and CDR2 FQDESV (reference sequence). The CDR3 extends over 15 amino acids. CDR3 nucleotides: TGTGCCAACAGTTTCGGCGGGAGCTCCTACAATGAGCAGTTCTTC. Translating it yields CANSFGGSSYNEQFF.